The rows below give T cell receptor beta chains drawn from one sample of a study of Tregs in tolerant kidney transplant recipients. Profiled with immunoSEQ multiplex PCR; TCRdb holds only in-frame clones, not every one. The sample has 40,000 to 50,000 clones; about 90% are singletons. The sample consisted of Tregs from blood. The receptors were gathered from a human donor in good health. Both conserved end residues are trimmed from each CDR3. Each record gives: J gene, V gene, CDR3 protein.

j_gene: TRBJ1-5; v_gene: TRBV27; CDR3aa: ASRDRAFSSNQPQH
j_gene: TRBJ1-2; v_gene: TRBV6-5; CDR3aa: ASSSSQGANGYT
j_gene: TRBJ2-7; v_gene: TRBV10-3; CDR3aa: AIKPGRSYEQY
j_gene: TRBJ1-3; v_gene: TRBV5-1; CDR3aa: ASSLLGDTIY
j_gene: TRBJ2-5; v_gene: TRBV7-3; CDR3aa: ASSWGRSETQY
j_gene: TRBJ2-7; v_gene: TRBV11-3; CDR3aa: ASSAGAGAVEQY
j_gene: TRBJ1-1; v_gene: TRBV27; CDR3aa: ASSYRKNTEAF
j_gene: TRBJ2-2; v_gene: TRBV2; CDR3aa: ASSEGGRVF
j_gene: TRBJ2-1; v_gene: TRBV2; CDR3aa: ASSGVGEQF
j_gene: TRBJ1-1; v_gene: TRBV27; CDR3aa: ASAKATALNTEAF
j_gene: TRBJ1-5; v_gene: TRBV6-6; CDR3aa: ASIIGRGWSNQPQH
j_gene: TRBJ2-5; v_gene: TRBV5-1; CDR3aa: ASSLEGALGSQY
j_gene: TRBJ1-3; v_gene: TRBV5-1; CDR3aa: ASSLGSRNWGSGNTIY
j_gene: TRBJ1-2; v_gene: TRBV5-5; CDR3aa: ASSLAGNYGYT
j_gene: TRBJ1-2; v_gene: TRBV6-5; CDR3aa: ASSYNTFPYGYT
j_gene: TRBJ2-7; v_gene: TRBV11-1; CDR3aa: ASSPGLAGSYEQY
j_gene: TRBJ2-5; v_gene: TRBV12-5; CDR3aa: ASGFRGVQETQY
j_gene: TRBJ1-1; v_gene: TRBV18; CDR3aa: ASSPGQTNTEAF
j_gene: TRBJ2-1; v_gene: TRBV11-3; CDR3aa: ASSRGPRTYNEQF
j_gene: TRBJ2-7; v_gene: TRBV5-1; CDR3aa: ASSFGTTSEQY
j_gene: TRBJ1-2; v_gene: TRBV6-1; CDR3aa: AGSRTGLYGYT
j_gene: TRBJ1-1; v_gene: TRBV5-6; CDR3aa: ASSFPQGAKTEAF
j_gene: TRBJ2-7; v_gene: TRBV15; CDR3aa: ATRTGQPGSYEQY
j_gene: TRBJ2-5; v_gene: TRBV4-1; CDR3aa: ASSQTSGGETQY
j_gene: TRBJ1-2; v_gene: TRBV15; CDR3aa: ATSRGGGQAIYGYT
j_gene: TRBJ2-1; v_gene: TRBV19; CDR3aa: ASSPTGPTGEQF
j_gene: TRBJ2-7; v_gene: TRBV28; CDR3aa: ASSPTVSYEQY
j_gene: TRBJ1-2; v_gene: TRBV2; CDR3aa: ASSLASNYGYT
j_gene: TRBJ2-3; v_gene: TRBV19; CDR3aa: ASSPGLAASTDTQY
j_gene: TRBJ1-5; v_gene: TRBV6-1; CDR3aa: ASTGQGASQPQH
j_gene: TRBJ2-7; v_gene: TRBV4-1; CDR3aa: ASRRTGSSYEQY
j_gene: TRBJ2-7; v_gene: TRBV11-2; CDR3aa: ASSKSRSYEQY
j_gene: TRBJ2-2; v_gene: TRBV2; CDR3aa: ASTKQGSYTGELF
j_gene: TRBJ2-7; v_gene: TRBV7-9; CDR3aa: ASSDRDRGHINYEQY
j_gene: TRBJ2-4; v_gene: TRBV6-1; CDR3aa: ASSVGGRAKNIQY
j_gene: TRBJ1-5; v_gene: TRBV5-5; CDR3aa: ASSLGRYSNQPQH
j_gene: TRBJ2-7; v_gene: TRBV18; CDR3aa: ASSPQGTGGLREQY
j_gene: TRBJ1-4; v_gene: TRBV12-5; CDR3aa: ASGLVSSEKLF
j_gene: TRBJ1-5; v_gene: TRBV19; CDR3aa: ASSTGILKSQH
j_gene: TRBJ2-2; v_gene: TRBV5-6; CDR3aa: ASSLDSYTLELF
j_gene: TRBJ2-7; v_gene: TRBV18; CDR3aa: ASSPQGRGYSTPIYEQY
j_gene: TRBJ1-1; v_gene: TRBV30; CDR3aa: AWISRTGRRAEAF
j_gene: TRBJ2-1; v_gene: TRBV2; CDR3aa: ASSSLPTGYNEQF
j_gene: TRBJ2-1; v_gene: TRBV5-1; CDR3aa: ASSFGTSASVLLRNEQF
j_gene: TRBJ2-1; v_gene: TRBV11-2; CDR3aa: ASSQNSGSSYNEQF
j_gene: TRBJ1-1; v_gene: TRBV10-3; CDR3aa: AISARLTDTEAF
j_gene: TRBJ2-1; v_gene: TRBV21-1; CDR3aa: ADTPANEQF
j_gene: TRBJ2-7; v_gene: TRBV5-1; CDR3aa: ASSLLATSYEQY
j_gene: TRBJ2-5; v_gene: TRBV25-1; CDR3aa: ASSEWRGDQETQY
j_gene: TRBJ1-4; v_gene: TRBV18; CDR3aa: ASSPPTRMGEKLF
j_gene: TRBJ2-7; v_gene: TRBV5-1; CDR3aa: ASSLVTSGSSYEQY
j_gene: TRBJ2-7; v_gene: TRBV6-6; CDR3aa: ASSYLGQGSYEQY
j_gene: TRBJ2-5; v_gene: TRBV18; CDR3aa: ASSPPSRAETQY
j_gene: TRBJ2-5; v_gene: TRBV6-5; CDR3aa: ASKRGSETQY